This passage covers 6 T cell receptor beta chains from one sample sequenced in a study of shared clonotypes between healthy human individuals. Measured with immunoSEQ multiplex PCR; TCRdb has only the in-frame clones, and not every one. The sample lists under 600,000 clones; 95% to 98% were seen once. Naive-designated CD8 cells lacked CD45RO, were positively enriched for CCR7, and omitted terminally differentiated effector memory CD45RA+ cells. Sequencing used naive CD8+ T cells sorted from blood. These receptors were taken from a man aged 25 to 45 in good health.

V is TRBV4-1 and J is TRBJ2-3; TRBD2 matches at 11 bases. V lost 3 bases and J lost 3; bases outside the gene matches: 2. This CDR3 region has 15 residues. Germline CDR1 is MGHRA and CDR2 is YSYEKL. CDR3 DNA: TGCGCCAGCAGCCACCGGACTAGCGGGACAGATACGCAGTATTTT. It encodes CASSHRTSGTDTQYF.

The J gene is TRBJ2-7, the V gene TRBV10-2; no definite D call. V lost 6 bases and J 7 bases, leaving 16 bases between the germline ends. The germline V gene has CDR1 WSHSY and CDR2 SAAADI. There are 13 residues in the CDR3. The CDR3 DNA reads TGCGCCAGCAGGAGTTTCGGAGATCGGGAGCAGTACTTC. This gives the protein CASRSFGDREQYF.

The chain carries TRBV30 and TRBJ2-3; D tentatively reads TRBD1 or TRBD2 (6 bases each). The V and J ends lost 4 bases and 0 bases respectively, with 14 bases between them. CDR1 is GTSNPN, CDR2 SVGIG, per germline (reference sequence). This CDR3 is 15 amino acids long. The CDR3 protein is CAWTKGGASTDTQYF. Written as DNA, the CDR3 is TGTGCCTGGACCAAGGGGGGTGCCAGCACAGATACGCAGTATTTT. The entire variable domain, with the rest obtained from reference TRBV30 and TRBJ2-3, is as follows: SQTIHQWPATLVQPVGSPLSLECTVEGTSNPNLYWYRQAAGRGLQLLFYSVGIGQISSEVPQNLSASRPQDRQFILSSKKLLLSDSGFYLCAWTKGGASTDTQYFGPGTRLTVL.

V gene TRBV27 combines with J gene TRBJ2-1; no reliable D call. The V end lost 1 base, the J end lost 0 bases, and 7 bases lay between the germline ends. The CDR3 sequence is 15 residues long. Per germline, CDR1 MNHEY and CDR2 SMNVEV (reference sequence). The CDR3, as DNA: TGTGCCAGCAGTTTATGGGAAAGCTCCTACAATGAGCAGTTCTTC. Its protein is CASSLWESSYNEQFF.

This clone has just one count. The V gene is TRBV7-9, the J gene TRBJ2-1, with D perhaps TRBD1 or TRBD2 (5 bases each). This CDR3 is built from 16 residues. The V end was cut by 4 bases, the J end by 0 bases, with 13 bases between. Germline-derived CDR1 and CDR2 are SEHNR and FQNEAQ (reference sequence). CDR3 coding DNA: TGTGCCAGCAGCTCCCGGGGTGGGGGCTCCTACAATGAGCAGTTCTTC. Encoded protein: CASSSRGGGSYNEQFF.

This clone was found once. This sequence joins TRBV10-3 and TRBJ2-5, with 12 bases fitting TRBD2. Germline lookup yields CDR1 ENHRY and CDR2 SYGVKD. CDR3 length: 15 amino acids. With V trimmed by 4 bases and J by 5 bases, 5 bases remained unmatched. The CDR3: CAISGLAGVDETQYF. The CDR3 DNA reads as TGTGCCATCAGTGGACTAGCGGGAGTTGACGAGACCCAGTACTTC.